The source of this T cell receptor beta chain is a study of blood T cells in healthy people across ages (dated by TCRdb to about 2015). As for the study more broadly: In model experiments, roughly one uniquely barcoded TCR beta cDNA molecule per two T cells was captured by template switching. Two additional independent replicas of 1 million unique cDNA reads from the same blood draw were analyzed for two donors (one aged 18 to 30 and one aged 80 or older). To avoid experimental bias, donors of different ages were spread randomly across the sequencing lanes. Age-related changes in TCR beta repertoire diversity were measured in the study by deep sequencing normalized with unique cDNA molecular identifiers. Four age groups were formed from the donors: young (average approximately 15 years), middle-aged (approximately 40), aged (approximately 60) and long-lived (about 75). Study-wide conclusions, independent of this receptor: As age increased, observed TCR beta diversity per million T cells dropped in a roughly linear way, and a significant reduction was already evident by age 40. Estimates of total diversity based on one million sequenced T cells were regarded as lower bounds and as underestimates. The percentage of naive T cells measured by flow cytometry correlated strongly with observed TCR beta diversity. Compared with the aged group, the long-lived group had more naive CD4+ T cells, fewer expanded clones and increased TCR diversity, suggesting age selection. Since profiling was done on bulk unsorted PBMCs, naive and antigen-experienced compartments could not be conclusively compared. Donor CMV infection status was unknown, potentially confounding age-related changes in expanded clonotypes.

The library was built by means of 5' RACE. The run used an Illumina HiSeq 2500. A second roughly 6 to 12 cycle PCR used a sample-barcoded 5' primer and a J-beta primer mix. Each TCR beta cDNA molecule received a unique molecular identifier from a template-switch 5' adaptor carrying 12 random nucleotides. Each sample yielded at least 3 million CDR3-containing paired-end reads. First-strand cDNA synthesis was performed from all RNA using the Mint cDNA synthesis kit, with priming by a TRBC-specific oligonucleotide. Following uracil-DNA glycosylase treatment, a first 18-cycle PCR with universal primers M1SS and BC2_uni_R was performed on all cDNA. For the original study's pipeline: Each sample was normalized by randomly selecting 1 million high-quality reads, each carrying a distinct molecular identifier. Instead of being binned into consensus sequences, reads with shared molecular identifiers were discarded. CDR3 identification, clonotype clustering and error correction used MiTCR with a Q25 quality threshold and the strictest error-elimination algorithm. Lower-bound total TCR beta diversity was estimated with a nonparametric unseen species model using Euler transformation. The raw public data were reprocessed by TCRdb itself: fastp quality trimming at Q25, MiXCR clonotype calling, in-frame beta chains only. Every entry covers one CDR3 protein and lists the most common genes and DNA from its rows. TCRdb's processing, not the study's, gives the V and J calls here. The sample table contains hundreds of thousands of distinct CDR3 sequences; only one count was recorded for 40% to 45% of them. The ten largest make up around 32% of the sample.

Donors were around 37 systemically healthy Caucasian individuals from Russia aged roughly 6 to 100 years. Each donor gave 8 to 10 milliliters of peripheral blood, collected into EDTA-treated Vacutainer tubes. Ficoll-Paque density-gradient centrifugation was used to isolate PBMCs, with at least 6.5 million per sample. Total RNA, at least 6 micrograms per sample, was extracted from PBMCs with Trizol reagent. For every donor, an aliquot of PBMCs went through flow cytometry to measure the percentages of naive CD45RAhigh/CD27high T cells. The germline V gene (reference sequence) specifies DFQATT as CDR1 and SNEGSKA as CDR2. Unmatched junction bases come to 9, with V trimmed by 4 bases and J by 2 bases. CDR3 length: 15 amino acids, cysteine to phenylalanine. The retained sequence is limited to the CDR3, 45 bases, with the frame set at the first base. Comment on this clonotype: Its antigen is not yet known. Base qualities are not provided; no much larger clone lies one nucleotide away.

Sample: blood. This chain joins TRBV20-1 to TRBJ2-7, and 9 bases in between align with TRBD2. The clonotype originates from an elderly man in good health. The CDR3 protein: CSAILAGPLPYEQYF. The nucleotide sequence is TGCAGTGCTATACTAGCGGGCCCCCTTCCCTACGAGCAGTACTTC.